The rows below give T cell receptor beta chains drawn from one sample of a study of beta chain features in type 1 diabetes. Generated by immunoSEQ multiplex PCR, the TCRdb table keeps only in-frame clones and is missing some. The sample shows roughly 160,000 clones, just over 8% of them seen only once. The sample consisted of central memory CD4+ T cells from blood. Every receptor here comes from a woman under 30 with type 1 diabetes. CDR3s include the opening cysteine and the closing phenylalanine or tryptophan. D genes are given only for firm matches. For some rows the clone size is stated as once, few or many, or as a class when expanded; others skip it.

clone size,CDR3 length,J gene,D gene,V gene,CDR3 DNA,CDR3 protein
NA,11,TRBJ2-7,NA,TRBV6-6,TGTGCCAGCAAGCAGGCCAACGAGCAGTACTTC,CASKQANEQYF
NA,15,TRBJ1-6,NA,TRBV13,TGTGCCAGCAGCTTAGGCCGCGGGGATAATTCACCCCTCCACTTT,CASSLGRGDNSPLHF
NA,16,TRBJ1-6,NA,TRBV9,TGTGCCAGCAGCGCAGGGGTAAGCTCCTATAATTCACCCCTCCACTTT,CASSAGVSSYNSPLHF
NA,17,TRBJ2-3,NA,TRBV7-9,TGTGCCAGCAGCCCCACGGGGGCAGGGGGGTTCACAGATACGCAGTATTTT,CASSPTGAGGFTDTQYF
NA,14,TRBJ1-1,TRBD1,TRBV4-2,TGTGCCAGCAGCCTGACAGGGGGGAACACTGAAGCTTTCTTT,CASSLTGGNTEAFF
few,16,TRBJ1-4,NA,TRBV28,TGTGCCACCTGCTCACGGGGGGAGGCAACTAATGAAAAACTGTTTTTT,CATCSRGEATNEKLFF
NA,16,TRBJ1-4,TRBD1,TRBV5-6,TGTGCCAGCAGCTTGGGTGGACAGGGCCCCAATGAAAAACTGTTTTTT,CASSLGGQGPNEKLFF
once,15,TRBJ2-1,TRBD2,TRBV19,TGTGCCAGTAAAAGGTTGGCGGGGGGGGATGGGGAGCAGTTCTTC,CASKRLAGGDGEQFF
NA,13,TRBJ1-2,TRBD1,TRBV6-7,TGTGCCAGCAGCCAGACAGGGTATGAAGGCTACACCTTC,CASSQTGYEGYTF
NA,15,TRBJ2-7,TRBD2,TRBV5-4,TGTGCCAGCAGCTTGGGGGGGAGGGTAAGCGACGAGCAGTACTTC,CASSLGGRVSDEQYF
few,15,TRBJ1-3,NA,TRBV30,TGTGCCTGGAGTACGGGGGTTGGCTCTGGAAACACCATATATTTT,CAWSTGVGSGNTIYF
NA,16,TRBJ1-1,TRBD1,TRBV6-5,TGTGCCAGCAGTTACCTTTCAACAGGGGTGGCGACTGAAGCTTTCTTT,CASSYLSTGVATEAFF
NA,13,TRBJ1-5,NA,TRBV10-3,TGTGCCATCAGTGAGTCGAAAGACACCCCCCAGCATTTT,CAISESKDTPQHF
few,14,TRBJ2-2,TRBD1,TRBV19,TGTGCCAGTAGCAAGGGACAGAGGATTGGGGAGCTGTTTTTT,CASSKGQRIGELFF
NA,13,TRBJ1-2,NA,TRBV11-3,TGTGCCAGCAGCCAGGGGCAGGGAAGAGGCTACACCTTC,CASSQGQGRGYTF
NA,14,TRBJ2-3,TRBD1,TRBV11-2,TGTGCCAGCAGCAAAGGACAGGGGCAGAATACGCAGTATTTT,CASSKGQGQNTQYF
NA,14,TRBJ2-4,TRBD1,TRBV27,TGTGCCAGCAGTTCGCCGGGACAGGGAGACATTCAGTACTTC,CASSSPGQGDIQYF
NA,15,TRBJ2-5,TRBD1,TRBV11-2,TGTGCCAGCAGCTTATCGACAGGGGGCCAAGAGACCCAGTACTTC,CASSLSTGGQETQYF
few,14,TRBJ2-3,NA,TRBV6-4,TGTGCCAGTTCCCCCGGGTATAGCACAGATACGCAGTATTTT,CASSPGYSTDTQYF
many,12,TRBJ1-1,NA,TRBV15,TGTGCCACCAGCTCAGGGGACACTGAAGCTTTCTTT,CATSSGDTEAFF
once,16,TRBJ2-7,TRBD1,TRBV7-8,TGTGCCAGCAGCTTAGGCGGTTCAGGACAGGTCTACGAGCAGTACTTC,CASSLGGSGQVYEQYF
NA,16,TRBJ2-1,TRBD2,TRBV5-1,TGCGCCAGCAGCGTAGCGGGGGCCCTCTCCTACAATGAGCAGTTCTTC,CASSVAGALSYNEQFF
few,14,TRBJ2-2,NA,TRBV7-3,TGTGCCAGCAGCTTAGATTCAGTCCCCGGGGAGCTGTTTTTT,CASSLDSVPGELFF
NA,14,TRBJ1-2,NA,TRBV25-1,TGTGCCAGCAGTGAATCTCTGGGGGCGACTGGCTACACCTTC,CASSESLGATGYTF
few,13,TRBJ2-5,TRBD1,TRBV15,TGTGCCACCAGCAGGGACAGGGAGCAGACCCAGTACTTC,CATSRDREQTQYF
few,14,TRBJ1-1,NA,TRBV6-5,TGTGCCAGCAGGCACGACTCCGGGAACACTGAAGCTTTCTTT,CASRHDSGNTEAFF
NA,15,TRBJ2-7,TRBD2,TRBV11-3,TGTGCCAGCAGCCGAAGGACTAGCGGCAACTACGAGCAGTACTTC,CASSRRTSGNYEQYF
NA,16,TRBJ1-4,NA,TRBV7-9,TGTGCCAGCAGCTTAGGTCGGGGGGCTGCTAATGAAAAACTGTTTTTT,CASSLGRGAANEKLFF
few,13,TRBJ1-2,TRBD1,TRBV29-1,TGCAGCGTTCGGGGAACAGGGGTCGATGGCTACACCTTC,CSVRGTGVDGYTF
few,14,TRBJ1-1,NA,TRBV2,TGTGCCAGCATGTTGGATAGGGGGAACACTGAAGCTTTCTTT,CASMLDRGNTEAFF
few,15,TRBJ2-2,TRBD2,TRBV18,TGTGCCAGCTCACTAGCGGGTACGAACACCGGGGAGCTGTTTTTT,CASSLAGTNTGELFF
NA,12,TRBJ1-2,NA,TRBV11-2,TGTGCCAGCAGCTCTACCCTCTATGGCTACACCTTC,CASSSTLYGYTF
few,12,TRBJ2-1,NA,TRBV5-4,TGTGCCAGCAGCATGCGGGCCGGTGAGCAGTTCTTC,CASSMRAGEQFF
few,15,TRBJ1-3,NA,TRBV6-6,TGTGCCAGCAGCCAACAGGGCCTTCTTGGAAACACCATATATTTT,CASSQQGLLGNTIYF
NA,15,TRBJ2-2,TRBD1,TRBV5-6,TGTGCCAGCAGCTTATTGGACAGGGACACCGGGGAGCTGTTTTTT,CASSLLDRDTGELFF
many,15,TRBJ1-1,NA,TRBV7-2,TGTGCCAGCAGCTCCGGGTTGGGAGCCTACACTGAAGCTTTCTTT,CASSSGLGAYTEAFF
few,15,TRBJ2-7,NA,TRBV9,TGTGCCAGCAGCCCCCAGGAGGGGTCAATCTACGAGCAGTACTTC,CASSPQEGSIYEQYF
NA,15,TRBJ2-1,TRBD2,TRBV5-4,TGTGCCAGCAGCTTAAAGCTAGCGGGATTGAATGAGCAGTTCTTC,CASSLKLAGLNEQFF
few,14,TRBJ1-4,NA,TRBV30,TGTGCCTGGAACCGTGCCGGGATCCAAGAAAAACTGTTTTTT,CAWNRAGIQEKLFF
few,12,TRBJ2-3,NA,TRBV7-2,TGTGCCAGCAGCATCCTCACAGATACGCAGTATTTT,CASSILTDTQYF
few,12,TRBJ2-5,NA,TRBV7-2,TGTGCCACCGAGGGGGTCGGAGAGACCCAGTACTTC,CATEGVGETQYF
NA,14,TRBJ2-7,TRBD2,TRBV7-8,TGTGCCAGCAGCCCAAGCGGGATATCCTACGAGCAGTACTTC,CASSPSGISYEQYF
few,14,TRBJ1-2,NA,TRBV30,TGTGCCTGGAACCCCGATGGGCTTAACTATGGCTACACCTTC,CAWNPDGLNYGYTF
NA,15,TRBJ2-1,NA,TRBV28,TGTGCCAGCAGTTTTTATCCGGGAGCTAGTATTGAGCAGTTCTTC,CASSFYPGASIEQFF
NA,15,TRBJ2-7,NA,TRBV6-6,TGTGCCAGCTCTCTACAGGTTTCGGTTCCCTACGAGCAGTACTTC,CASSLQVSVPYEQYF
NA,16,TRBJ2-2,TRBD1,TRBV7-2,TGTGCCAGCAGCAAACACAGGGGGGTAGGGACCGGGGAGCTGTTTTTT,CASSKHRGVGTGELFF
NA,16,TRBJ2-7,TRBD2,TRBV18,TGTGCCAGCTCACCTTCCGGGACTAGATCGGGATACGAGCAGTACTTC,CASSPSGTRSGYEQYF
few,15,TRBJ2-1,TRBD1,TRBV4-3,TGCGCCAGCAGCCACTCGGACAGGGGGCTGAATGAGCAGTTCTTC,CASSHSDRGLNEQFF
NA,20,TRBJ2-1,TRBD2,TRBV5-4,TGTGCCAGCAGCTTGGTTTCCCCCCGGGGACTAGTTGGGTCCTACAATGAGCAGTTCTTC,CASSLVSPRGLVGSYNEQFF
NA,12,TRBJ1-2,NA,TRBV4-1,TGCGCCAGCAGCGGGGGCGTCTATGGCTACACCTTC,CASSGGVYGYTF
NA,12,TRBJ2-7,TRBD2,TRBV6-5,TGTGCCAGCAGGGACGGCGGGGGTGAGCAGTACTTC,CASRDGGGEQYF
few,13,TRBJ2-7,TRBD1,TRBV27,TGTGCCAGCAGTTCGGGACAGGGGGACGAGCAGTACTTC,CASSSGQGDEQYF
NA,12,TRBJ2-7,NA,TRBV28,TGTGCCAGCCAGGTCAGCTACTACGAGCAGTACTTC,CASQVSYYEQYF
NA,14,TRBJ2-7,TRBD1,TRBV19,TGTGCCAGTAGTATTGCGGGACAGGGCTACGAGCAGTACTTC,CASSIAGQGYEQYF
few,15,TRBJ2-2,NA,TRBV5-6,TGTGCCAGCACGACGGGGGGCTGGGGCACCGGGGAGCTGTTTTTT,CASTTGGWGTGELFF
few,13,TRBJ2-7,NA,TRBV29-1,TGCAGCGTTGAAGATGACTCGTCCTACGAGCAGTACTTC,CSVEDDSSYEQYF
NA,16,TRBJ2-5,TRBD2,TRBV11-2,TGTGCCAGCAGCTTAGTCCCTAGCGGGGAGGGAGAGACCCAGTACTTC,CASSLVPSGEGETQYF